What follows are 9 T cell receptor beta chains derived from one specimen sequenced in a study of beta chain features in type 1 diabetes. Reverse transcribing all isolated RNA meant expressed TCRB transcripts were sequenced. This table comes from immunoSEQ multiplex PCR, and its TCRdb copy is limited to in-frame clones, with some not included. The sample yields under 250,000 clones, 25% to 35% seen once. Specimen: central memory CD4+ T cells from blood. The receptors here all came from a man aged 25-45 years in good health.

Only a few counts were recorded for this clone. The rearrangement links TRBV7-9 to TRBJ2-7; 9 bases map to TRBD1. This CDR3 is 16 amino acids long. Germline CDR1 and CDR2: SEHNR and FQNEAQ (reference sequence). With 1 base clipped from V and 6 bases from J, the junction kept 10 bases outside the gene matches. CDR3 amino acids: CASSLVGTGSRGEQYF. In nucleotides, the CDR3 is TGTGCCAGCAGCTTAGTCGGGACAGGGTCCCGTGGCGAGCAGTACTTC. Full variable domain (outside the CDR3, taken from reference TRBV7-9 and TRBJ2-7): DTGVSQNPRHKITKRGQNVTFRCDPISEHNRLYWYRQTLGQGPEFLTYFQNEAQLEKSRLLSDRFSAERPKGSFSTLEIQRTEQGDSAMYLCASSLVGTGSRGEQYFGPGTRLTVT.

This clone was seen a handful of times. The J gene is TRBJ1-4, the V gene TRBV14; D might be TRBD1 (6 bases). Trimming stripped 5 bases from V and 8 bases from J, with 15 bases between. Per germline, CDR1 SGHDN and CDR2 FVKESK. The CDR3 sequence is 14 residues long. CDR3 protein: CASSITGWAEKLFF. CDR3 coding DNA: TGTGCCAGCAGCATAACAGGGTGGGCCGAAAAACTGTTTTTT.

This clone came up once. The chain carries TRBV7-9 and TRBJ2-4; 7 bases are a match to TRBD1. The CDR3 is made up of 15 amino acids. V was clipped by 5 bases and J by 0 bases; unmatched bases: 4. The germline gives CDR1 SEHNR, CDR2 FQNEAQ (reference sequence). The CDR3 DNA reads as TGTGCCAGCAGCATGAGGGGGCTAGCCAAAAACATTCAGTACTTC. Translation: CASSMRGLAKNIQYF.

Only a few counts were recorded for this clone. V is TRBV15 and J is TRBJ2-3; 7 nucleotides agree with TRBD1. The germline CDR1 and CDR2 sequences are LNHNV and YYDKDF (reference sequence). V dropped 1 base and J dropped 0; count of bases not matched to a gene: 10. This CDR3 has 18 residues. The CDR3 reads CATSRAASRGYSTDTQYF. The CDR3 DNA is TGTGCCACCAGCAGAGCGGCAAGCAGGGGGTATAGCACAGATACGCAGTATTTT.

The chain has TRBV5-4 and TRBJ2-3, with TRBD2 identical over 12 bases. J gave up 4 bases and V 4 bases, and 7 bases lay outside the gene matches. CDR1 and CDR2 from the germline V gene are SGHNT and YYREEE (reference sequence). The CDR3 consists of 16 residues. CDR3 nucleotide sequence: TGTGCCAGCAGCCGATCTAGCGGGAGGGCCGCAGATACGCAGTATTTT. Its protein is CASSRSSGRAADTQYF.

This chain uses TRBV7-2 with TRBJ2-5; the match to TRBD1 covers 11 bases. V dropped 5 bases and J dropped 5; count of bases not matched to a gene: 7. The CDR3 contains 15 residues. Per the germline V gene, CDR1 is SGHTA and CDR2 is FQGNSA. CDR3 nucleotide sequence: TGTGCCAGCAGCGCCCGGGACAGGGGGGACGAGACCCAGTACTTC. Translated: CASSARDRGDETQYF. Together with reference TRBV7-2 and TRBJ2-5, the CDR3 gives the full variable domain: GAGVSQSPSNKVTEKGKDVELRCDPISGHTALYWYRQSLGQGLEFLIYFQGNSAPDKSGLPSDRFSAERTGGSVSTLTIQRTQQEDSAVYLCASSARDRGDETQYFGPGTRLLVL.

The chain recombines TRBV16 with TRBJ1-2; D is unclear. V was trimmed by 3 bases and J by 4 bases, leaving 6 bases between them. Per the germline V gene, CDR1 is KGHSY and CDR2 is FQNENV. The CDR3 spans 12 residues. The CDR3, as DNA: TGTGCCAGCAGCCAGGGTTTCTATGGCTACACCTTC. Its protein is CASSQGFYGYTF.

This clone showed up just a few times. The chain combines TRBV28 with TRBJ2-6; D is undetermined. V was shortened by 10 bases and J by 0 bases, with 10 bases between the two germline ends. Germline V lookup: CDR1 MDHEN, CDR2 SYDVKM. The CDR3 loop spans 14 amino acids. The CDR3 bases are TGTGCCACCCAGACGGCCTCTGGGGCCAACGTCCTGACTTTC. Translated, it gives CATQTASGANVLTF.

This chain connects TRBV7-2 to TRBJ2-5; D unclear. This CDR3 region has 14 residues. CDR1 is SGHTA, CDR2 FQGNSA, per germline. Trimming removed 1 base from V and 2 bases from J, with 8 bases in between. The CDR3 bases are TGTGCCAGCAGCTTAGATTCACTACAAGAGACCCAGTACTTC. Translating gives CASSLDSLQETQYF.